The TCR beta chain under discussion was sequenced for a study of Tregs in tolerant kidney transplant recipients. Notes on the study in general: Antigen-driven expansion was suggested because donor-specific Tregs expanded more than all Tregs in tolerant patients.

Recipients received nonmyeloablative bone marrow transplants from related graft donors, with transient mixed chimerism. Remarks on this clone: The antigen is not known. The read falls 3 residues short of the CDR3 end, and the missing part is taken from the germline J gene.

This CDR3 has 12 amino acids. V lost 8 bases and J 7 bases, leaving 14 bases between the germline ends. Germline V CDR1 and CDR2: SQVTM, ANQGSEA. Method: immunoSEQ multiplex PCR; TCRdb's copy keeps in-frame clones and lacks some. The sample table includes approximately 15,000 clones. The TCR comes from a human patient who received a combined kidney and bone marrow transplant. Part of the T cell pool may stem from the graft donor. The chain employs TRBV29-1 and TRBJ2-2, with D perhaps matching TRBD1 (5 bases). Source: CD8+ T cells from blood (PBMCs), taken 6 months after the transplant. CDR3 residues: CSTPGFGGELFF. The DNA read from the CDR3 is TGCAGCACCCCAGGGTTTGGCGGGGAG.